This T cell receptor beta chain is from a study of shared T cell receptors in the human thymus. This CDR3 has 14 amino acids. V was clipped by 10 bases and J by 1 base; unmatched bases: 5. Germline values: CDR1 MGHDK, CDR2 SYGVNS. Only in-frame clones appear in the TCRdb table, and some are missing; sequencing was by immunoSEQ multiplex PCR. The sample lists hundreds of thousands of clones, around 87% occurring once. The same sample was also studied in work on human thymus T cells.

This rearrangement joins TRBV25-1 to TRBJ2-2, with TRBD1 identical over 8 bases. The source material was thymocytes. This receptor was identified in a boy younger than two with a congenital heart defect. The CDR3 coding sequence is TGTGCCACCACGGGACAGGAGAACACCGGGGAGCTGTTTTTT. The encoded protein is CATTGQENTGELFF.